This TCR beta chain was recovered during a study of blood T cell repertoires in COVID-19. Across the whole study: Donors in the United States, Italy and Spain gave samples during acute or convalescent COVID-19. From T cells, B-cell-depleted T cells, or PBMCs came the material, which was cDNA or gDNA.

Authors' processing steps: The assay estimated nucleated cells by amplifying reference gene primers. Clones were read by immunoSEQ multiplex PCR, and TCRdb kept only the in-frame ones, dropping some. The DNA was the basis for D and trimming; V, J and clone size are from that table. The repertoire holds roughly 130,000 clones, with roughly 78% as singletons. Germline CDR1 reads LNHDA; CDR2 reads SQIVND (reference sequence). V lost 4 bases, J lost 2 bases, and 12 bases stayed unmatched. The CDR3 contains 18 residues. What was sequenced was peripheral blood. The rearrangement links TRBV19 to TRBJ1-5; 9 nucleotides line up with TRBD1. The TCR sequence derives from a man in his sixties with acute or convalescent COVID-19. The CDR3 region has the DNA TGTGCCAGTAGTAGGGACAGGGCTAATCCCAGGGGCAATCAGCCCCAGCATTTT. This sequence encodes CASSRDRANPRGNQPQHF.